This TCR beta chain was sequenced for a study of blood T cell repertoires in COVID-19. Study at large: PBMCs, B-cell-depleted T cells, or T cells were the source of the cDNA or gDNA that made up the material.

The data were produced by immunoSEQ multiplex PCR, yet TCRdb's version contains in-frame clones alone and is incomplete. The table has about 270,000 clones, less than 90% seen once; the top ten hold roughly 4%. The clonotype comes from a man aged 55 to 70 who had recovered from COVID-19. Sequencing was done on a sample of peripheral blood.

The CDR3 spells CASRGDMSTEAFF. Written as DNA, the CDR3 is TGCGCCAGCAGAGGGGACATGAGCACTGAAGCTTTCTTT. The chain joins TRBV10-1 to TRBJ1-1; tentative D call: TRBD1 (6 bases). The CDR3 has 13 amino acids. Trimming stripped 6 bases from V and 4 bases from J, with 12 bases between. Germline V gene data show CDR1 as WNHNN and CDR2 as SYGVQD (reference sequence).